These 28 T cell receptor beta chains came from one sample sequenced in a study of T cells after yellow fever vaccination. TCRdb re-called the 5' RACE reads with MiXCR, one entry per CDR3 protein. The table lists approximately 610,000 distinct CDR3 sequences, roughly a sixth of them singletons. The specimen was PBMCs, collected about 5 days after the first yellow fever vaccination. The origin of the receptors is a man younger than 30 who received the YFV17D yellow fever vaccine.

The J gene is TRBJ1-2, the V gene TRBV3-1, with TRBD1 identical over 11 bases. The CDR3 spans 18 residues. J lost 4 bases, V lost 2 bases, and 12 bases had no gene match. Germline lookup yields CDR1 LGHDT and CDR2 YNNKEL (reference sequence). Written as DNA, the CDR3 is TGTGCCAGCAGCCAATCCGGTGGGACAGGGGGTTTTGCCTATGGCTACACCTTC. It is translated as CASSQSGGTGGFAYGYTF.

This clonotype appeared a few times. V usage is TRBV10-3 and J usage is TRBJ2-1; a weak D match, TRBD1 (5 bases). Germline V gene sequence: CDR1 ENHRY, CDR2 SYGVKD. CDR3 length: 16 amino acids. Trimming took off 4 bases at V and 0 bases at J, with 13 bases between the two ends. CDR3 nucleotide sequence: TGTGCCATCAGTGTGAACAGGTTTTCCTCCTACAATGAGCAGTTCTTC. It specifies CAISVNRFSSYNEQFF.

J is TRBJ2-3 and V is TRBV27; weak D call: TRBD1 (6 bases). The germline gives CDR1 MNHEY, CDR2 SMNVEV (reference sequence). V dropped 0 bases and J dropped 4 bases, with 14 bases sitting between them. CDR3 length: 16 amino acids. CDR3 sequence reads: CASSLSARGWADTQYF. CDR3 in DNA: TGTGCCAGCAGTTTATCGGCGAGGGGGTGGGCAGATACGCAGTATTTT.

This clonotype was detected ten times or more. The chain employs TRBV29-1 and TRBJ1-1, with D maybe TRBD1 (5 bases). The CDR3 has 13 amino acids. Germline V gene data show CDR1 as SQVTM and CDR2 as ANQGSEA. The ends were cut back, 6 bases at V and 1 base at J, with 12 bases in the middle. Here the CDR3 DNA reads TGCAGCGTAGCATCGGGGACGAACACTGAAGCTTTCTTT. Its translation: CSVASGTNTEAFF.

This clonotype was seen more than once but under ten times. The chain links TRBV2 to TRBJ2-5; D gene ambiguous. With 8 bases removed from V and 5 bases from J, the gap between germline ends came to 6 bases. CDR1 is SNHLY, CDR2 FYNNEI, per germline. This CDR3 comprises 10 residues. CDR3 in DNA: TGTGCCAGCGTCAGGGAGACCCAGTACTTC. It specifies CASVRETQYF.

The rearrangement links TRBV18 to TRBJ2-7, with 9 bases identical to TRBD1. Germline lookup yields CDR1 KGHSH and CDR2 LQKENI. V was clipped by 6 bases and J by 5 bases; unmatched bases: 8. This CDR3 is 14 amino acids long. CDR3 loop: CASSPGTGRDEQYV. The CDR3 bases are TGTGCCAGCTCCCCCGGGACAGGGAGGGACGAGCAGTACGTC.

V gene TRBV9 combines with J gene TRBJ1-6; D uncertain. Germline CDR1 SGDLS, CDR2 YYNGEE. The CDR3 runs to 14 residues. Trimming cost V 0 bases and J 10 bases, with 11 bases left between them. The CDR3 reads CASSVEGSGSPLHF. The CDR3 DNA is TGTGCCAGCAGCGTAGAAGGGTCAGGATCACCCCTCCACTTT.

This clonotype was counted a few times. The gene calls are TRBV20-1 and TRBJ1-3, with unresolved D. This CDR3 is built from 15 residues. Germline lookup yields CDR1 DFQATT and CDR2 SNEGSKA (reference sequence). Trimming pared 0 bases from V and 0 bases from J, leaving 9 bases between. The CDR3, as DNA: TGCAGTGCTAGAGATTCCCAGAGCTCTGGAAACACCATATATTTT. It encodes CSARDSQSSGNTIYF.

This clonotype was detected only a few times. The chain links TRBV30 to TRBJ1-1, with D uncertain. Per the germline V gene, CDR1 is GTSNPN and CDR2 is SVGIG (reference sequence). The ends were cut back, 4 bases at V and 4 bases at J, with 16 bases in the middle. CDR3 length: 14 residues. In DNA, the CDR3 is TGTGCCTGGAAGATTTCATGGGGTTCCACTGAAGCTTTCTTT. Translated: CAWKISWGSTEAFF. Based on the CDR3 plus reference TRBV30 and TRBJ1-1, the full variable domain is SQTIHQWPATLVQPVGSPLSLECTVEGTSNPNLYWYRQAAGRGLQLLFYSVGIGQISSEVPQNLSASRPQDRQFILSSKKLLLSDSGFYLCAWKISWGSTEAFFGQGTRLTVV.

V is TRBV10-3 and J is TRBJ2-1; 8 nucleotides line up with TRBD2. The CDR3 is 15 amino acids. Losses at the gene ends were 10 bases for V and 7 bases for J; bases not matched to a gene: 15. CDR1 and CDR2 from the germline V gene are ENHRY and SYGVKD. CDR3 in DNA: TGTGCCACCACCTCGGGAGCGGGGGTTTTGAATGAGCAGTTCTTC. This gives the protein CATTSGAGVLNEQFF.

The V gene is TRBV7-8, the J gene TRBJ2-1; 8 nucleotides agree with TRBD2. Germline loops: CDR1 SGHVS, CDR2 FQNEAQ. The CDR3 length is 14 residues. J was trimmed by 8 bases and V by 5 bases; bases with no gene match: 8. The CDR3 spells CASSPNRAGDEQFF. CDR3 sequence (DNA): TGTGCCAGCAGCCCGAACCGAGCGGGGGATGAGCAGTTCTTC. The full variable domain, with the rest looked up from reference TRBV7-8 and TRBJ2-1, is GAGVSQSPRYKVAKRGQDVALRCDPISGHVSLFWYQQALGQGPEFLTYFQNEAQLDKSGLPSDRFFAERPEGSVSTLKIQRTQQEDSAVYLCASSPNRAGDEQFFGPGTRLTVL.

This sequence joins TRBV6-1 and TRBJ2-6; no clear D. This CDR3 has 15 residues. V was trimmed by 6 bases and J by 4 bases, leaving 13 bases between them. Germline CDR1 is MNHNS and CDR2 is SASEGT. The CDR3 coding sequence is TGTGCCAGCAGCCAATGGGGTCTGGGGGCCAACGTCCTGACTTTC. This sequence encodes CASSQWGLGANVLTF.

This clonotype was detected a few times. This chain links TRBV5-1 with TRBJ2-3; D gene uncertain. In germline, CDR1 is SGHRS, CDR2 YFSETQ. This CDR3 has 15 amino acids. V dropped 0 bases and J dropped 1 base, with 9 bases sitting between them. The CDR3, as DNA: TGCGCCAGCAGCTTGGGTGGGCTCGGCACAGATACGCAGTATTTT. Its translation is CASSLGGLGTDTQYF.

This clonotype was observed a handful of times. CDR3 DNA sequence: TGTGCCAGCAGCGTAGTTTCCGGGGAAGGTAGTGAGCAGTTCTTC. This codes for CASSVVSGEGSEQFF. The chain carries TRBV9 and TRBJ2-1, with D possibly TRBD2 on 5 matching bases. Germline V CDR1 and CDR2: SGDLS, YYNGEE. V was shortened by 0 bases and J by 9 bases, with 16 bases between the two germline ends. The CDR3 is made up of 15 amino acids.

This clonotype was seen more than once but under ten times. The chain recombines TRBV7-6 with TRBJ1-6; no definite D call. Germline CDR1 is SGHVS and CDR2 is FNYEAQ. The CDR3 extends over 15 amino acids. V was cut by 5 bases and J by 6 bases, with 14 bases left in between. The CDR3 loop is CASSLLRRGNSPLHF. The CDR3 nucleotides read TGTGCCAGCAGCCTACTTAGACGGGGTAATTCACCCCTCCACTTT.

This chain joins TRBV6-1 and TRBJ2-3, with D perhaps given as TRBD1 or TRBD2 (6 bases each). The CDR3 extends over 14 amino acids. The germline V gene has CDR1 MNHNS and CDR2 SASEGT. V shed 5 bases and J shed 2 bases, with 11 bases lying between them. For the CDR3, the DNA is TGTGCCAGCAGTAGGGGGGTCCACACAGATACGCAGTATTTT. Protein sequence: CASSRGVHTDTQYF.

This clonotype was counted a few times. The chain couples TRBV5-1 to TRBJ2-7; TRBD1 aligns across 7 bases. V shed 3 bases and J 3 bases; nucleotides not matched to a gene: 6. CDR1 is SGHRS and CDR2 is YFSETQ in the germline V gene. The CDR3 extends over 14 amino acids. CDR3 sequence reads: CASSWRQGFYEQYF. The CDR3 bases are TGCGCCAGCAGCTGGAGACAGGGATTCTACGAGCAGTACTTC.

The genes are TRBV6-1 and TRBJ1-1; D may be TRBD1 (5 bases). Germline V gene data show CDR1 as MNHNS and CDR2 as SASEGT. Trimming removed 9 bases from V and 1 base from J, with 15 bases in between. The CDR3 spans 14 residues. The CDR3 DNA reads TGTGCCAGTTTTCCTCCACAGGAGAACACTGAAGCTTTCTTT. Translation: CASFPPQENTEAFF.

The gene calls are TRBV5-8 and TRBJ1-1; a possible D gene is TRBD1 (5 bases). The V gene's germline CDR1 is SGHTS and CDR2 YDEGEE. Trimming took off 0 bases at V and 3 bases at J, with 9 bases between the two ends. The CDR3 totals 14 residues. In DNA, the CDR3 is TGTGCCAGCAGCTTGGACAGGACGGACACTGAAGCTTTCTTT. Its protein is CASSLDRTDTEAFF.

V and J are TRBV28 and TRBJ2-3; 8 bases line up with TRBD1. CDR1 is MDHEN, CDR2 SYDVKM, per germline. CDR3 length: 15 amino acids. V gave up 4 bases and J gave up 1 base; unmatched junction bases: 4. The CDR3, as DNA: TGTGCCAGCAGTTCAGGGGGCGAAGGCACAGATACGCAGTATTTT. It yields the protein CASSSGGEGTDTQYF.

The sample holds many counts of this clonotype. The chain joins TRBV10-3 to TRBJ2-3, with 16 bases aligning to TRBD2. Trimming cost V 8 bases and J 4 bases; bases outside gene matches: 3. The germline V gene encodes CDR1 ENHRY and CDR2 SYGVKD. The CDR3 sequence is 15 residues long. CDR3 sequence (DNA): TGTGCCATCGGGGGACTAGCGGGGGGGCCAGATACGCAGTATTTT. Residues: CAIGGLAGGPDTQYF.

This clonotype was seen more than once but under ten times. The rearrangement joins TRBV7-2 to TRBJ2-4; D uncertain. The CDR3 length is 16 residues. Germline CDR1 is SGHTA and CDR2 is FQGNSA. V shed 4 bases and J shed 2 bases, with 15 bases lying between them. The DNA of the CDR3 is TGTGCCAGCAGCTCTAGACTGACTGCCTCCAAAAACATTCAGTACTTC. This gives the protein CASSSRLTASKNIQYF.

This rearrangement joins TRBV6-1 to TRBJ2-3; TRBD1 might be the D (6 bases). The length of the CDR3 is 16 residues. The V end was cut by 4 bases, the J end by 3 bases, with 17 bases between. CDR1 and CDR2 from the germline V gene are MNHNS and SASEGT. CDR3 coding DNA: TGTGCCAGCAGTGCACGACACAAGAGGGGGACAGATACGCAGTATTTT. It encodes CASSARHKRGTDTQYF.

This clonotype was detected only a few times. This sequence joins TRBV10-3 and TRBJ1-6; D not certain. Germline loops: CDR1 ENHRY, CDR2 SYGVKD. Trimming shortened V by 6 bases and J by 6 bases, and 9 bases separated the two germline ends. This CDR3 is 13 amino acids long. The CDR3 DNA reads TGTGCCATCAGACGAGACCTTAATTCACCCCTCCACTTT. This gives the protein CAIRRDLNSPLHF.

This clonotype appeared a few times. The CDR3 protein is CASSSGRGWGASDTQYF. CDR3 in DNA: TGCGCCAGCAGCTCTGGACGGGGCTGGGGGGCCTCAGATACGCAGTATTTT. The chain carries TRBV5-1 and TRBJ2-3; D is possibly TRBD1 or TRBD2 (6 bases each). Trimming stripped 3 bases from V and 4 bases from J, with 21 bases between. The germline V gene encodes CDR1 SGHRS and CDR2 YFSETQ. The CDR3 totals 17 residues.

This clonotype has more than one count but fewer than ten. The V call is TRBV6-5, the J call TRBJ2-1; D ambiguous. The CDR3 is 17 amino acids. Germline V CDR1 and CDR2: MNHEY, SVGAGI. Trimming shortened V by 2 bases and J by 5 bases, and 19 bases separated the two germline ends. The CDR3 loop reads CASSYLTDESVHNEQFF. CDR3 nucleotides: TGTGCCAGCAGTTACCTCACGGACGAGTCAGTCCACAATGAGCAGTTCTTC.

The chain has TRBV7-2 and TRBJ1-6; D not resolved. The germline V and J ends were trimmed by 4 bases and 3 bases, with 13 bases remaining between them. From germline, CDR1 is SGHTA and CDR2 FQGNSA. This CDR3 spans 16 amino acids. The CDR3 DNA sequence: TGTGCCAGCAGCTCAACTCGGCGCGGCTATAATTCACCCCTCCACTTT. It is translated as CASSSTRRGYNSPLHF.

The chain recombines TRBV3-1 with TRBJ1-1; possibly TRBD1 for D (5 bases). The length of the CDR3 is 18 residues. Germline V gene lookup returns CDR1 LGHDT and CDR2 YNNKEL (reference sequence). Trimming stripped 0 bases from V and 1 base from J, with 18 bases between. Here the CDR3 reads CASSQDAAGTIQNTEAFF. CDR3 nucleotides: TGTGCCAGCAGCCAAGACGCGGCAGGGACCATTCAGAACACTGAAGCTTTCTTT.